This TCR beta chain was found in a study of T cell responses to AZD1222 COVID-19 vaccine. General study results and limits: Repertoires in all cases were sampled only once the peak T cell response had passed. Unmutated regions of variants are reportedly targeted by nearly half of spike-specific TCRs. Baseline seropositivity occurred in only six AZD1222 recipients.

Turning to this clone: As yet, its antigen is unknown.

The repertoire was sequenced with immunoSEQ multiplex PCR; TCRdb's copy has only in-frame clones and lacks some. The sample lists 90,000 to 110,000 clones; 85% to 90% were seen once. Trimming removed 2 bases from V and 1 base from J, with 4 bases in between. CDR3 size: 13 residues. CDR1 and CDR2 (germline): MNHEY, SMNVEV (reference sequence). The sequencing used peripheral blood, collected on day 0 of AZD1222 vaccination. The chain has TRBV27 and TRBJ2-3; D is unclear. The receptor's source is an adult in good health. The CDR3 here is CASSLEGTDTQYF. The CDR3 nucleotides read TGTGCCAGCAGTTTAGAGGGCACAGATACGCAGTATTTT.